The entry that follows covers one T cell receptor beta chain sequence. This clonotype showed up many times. No cognate antigen has been identified for it. Per-nucleotide qualities are absent, and no much larger clonotype sits a single base away. Two rounds of multiplex PCR were performed to amplify the TCR beta CDR3 region from genomic DNA. In the first PCR round, primers specific to each TRBV and TRBJ gene were used, and the primer sequences were filed in Chinese patent CN105087789A. Universal primers were used in the second round of PCR. The Roche High Pure PCR Template Preparation Kit was used to extract genomic DNA from frozen PBMCs. Paired-end sequencing with 151 bp reads was performed on the libraries using an Illumina HiSeq 3000. Regarding the original processing steps: Raw reads lacking the multiplex PCR primer sequences were removed with CutAdapt. Using PEAR, the high-quality paired reads were merged into contigs. By aligning each contig to reference sequences, MiXCR assigned the TRB V, D and J gene segments to that contig. CDR3 sequences were clustered by base quality and sequence similarity to remove sequencing errors. Shannon entropy, normalized by the natural log of the productive TCR sequence number, served as the measure of diversity. Clonality was defined as one minus Shannon entropy divided by the natural log of the number of unique clonotypes. Progression-free survival cut-offs for repertoire metrics were chosen using the Youden index of ROC curves, with analyses run in R 3.5.3. TCRdb reprocessed the public reads (quality trimming at Q25 with fastp, clone calling with MiXCR) and kept in-frame beta chains. CDR3 protein sequences are deduplicated, and each keeps its most common genes and DNA. None of the V and J calls come from the authors' own analysis; TCRdb made them. The sample records about 22,000 distinct CDR3 sequences, 43% of which are singletons. The top ten constitute 30% to 40% of the sample.

This entry comes from a study of prognosis after radiotherapy for stage I lung cancer (dated by TCRdb to 2020 to 2022). Looking at the study overall: Between early 2018 and 2019, about 20 patients with stage I NSCLC were enrolled in Nanjing, China. Four of the 19 patients developed distant metastases after SBRT, at a median of around 7 months; the other 15 showed no significant progression. Ages in the cohort of over ten men and about six women ranged from about 50 to 85 years, with a median of 74. SBRT was delivered in 3 to 5 fractions with a biologically effective dose of at least 100 Gy, and image-guided IMRT or VMAT was used for delivery. This study profiled peripheral blood TCR beta repertoires from stage I NSCLC patients before and after stereotactic body radiotherapy and linked the repertoires to distant failure. Tumor histology was squamous cell carcinoma in several patients and adenocarcinoma in some 13. All patients were regarded as medically inoperable, because of comorbidities in over 10 patients and refusal of surgery in six or seven patients. Newly diagnosed primary stage I lung tumors were present in about 15 patients, and oligometastatic NSCLC after surgical resection of the primary tumor was present in roughly 5 patients. A total of around 40 blood samples from approximately 19 patients were sequenced, with one sample obtained before and one obtained after SBRT for each patient. No patient received concurrent therapy alongside SBRT.

General conclusions and limits of the study: The small cohort and short follow-up limited the study, so independent validation of the findings is needed. Whether the expanded TCR clones were tumor-specific was not determined. Unique TCR clone counts fell after SBRT (median 10,088 before versus 6,000 to 8,000 after; Wilcoxon paired P=0.011). Post-SBRT Shannon entropy and its change from baseline were lower in patients who developed distant metastases; baseline Shannon entropy was not associated with metastases. No adjustment for multiple comparisons was applied to any of the reported P values. TRBV and TRBJ usage frequencies reportedly varied with metastasis status, involving two V genes at baseline and about 10 V and two J genes after SBRT.

All patients had node-negative disease on CT and PET/CT, and none had a history of other malignancies or prior chemotherapy or radiotherapy. At each of two time points, around 6.1 milliliters of peripheral venous blood were collected into EDTA tubes. Ficoll-Paque Plus density-gradient centrifugation was used to isolate PBMCs. Right after collection, samples were kept at -80 degrees C until analysis. Spanning cysteine to phenylalanine, the CDR3 consists of 15 amino acids. Only the CDR3 portion is preserved as DNA: 45 bases, with reading frame beginning at the first base. The germline V gene gives CDR1 as LGHNA and CDR2 as YSLEER. Trimming removed 4 bases from V and 3 bases from J, leaving 13 bases between the germline ends.

This chain joins TRBV4-3 to TRBJ1-5; the D segment could be TRBD1, given 5 matching bases. Here the sequenced sample was PBMCs, taken before or after stereotactic body radiation therapy (not recorded which). The sequence came from a donor aged 50 or older with non-small cell lung cancer. The base sequence is TGCGCCAGCAGCCCGACGTGGGGGGACAATCAGCCCCAGCATTTT. This yields the protein CASSPTWGDNQPQHF.